This paragraph covers one T cell receptor (beta chain) sequence. The target antigen is unknown. The V gene's germline CDR1 is SQVTM and CDR2 ANQGSEA. The CDR3 loop spans 14 amino acids. Trimming stripped 7 bases from V and 2 bases from J, with 15 bases between. This specimen comes from a study of cytomegalovirus exposure and HLA in healthy donors. General study points: A later analysis reported that several of the most significant clusters appeared to be linked to common viral pathogens, among them Epstein-Barr virus. An analysis done earlier found most TCR beta V segments productive about 87% or about 30% of the time.

The study ran its PCR with 60 Vbeta and 13 Jbeta primers. Profiling relied on immunoSEQ multiplex PCR, and the TCRdb table lists in-frame clones only, not all of them. The repertoire consists of 180,000 or so clones, with about 80% occurring once and the leading ten covering approximately 1.3%. The V gene is TRBV29-1, the J gene TRBJ1-5; tentatively, D is TRBD1 (5 bases). Sequenced sample: PBMCs. This clonotype was obtained from a man aged 18 to 30 in good health and CMV-seronegative. DNA of the CDR3: TGCAGCGCCTCGCAGGGTTCGGGCAATCAGCCCCAGCATTTT. This gives the protein CSASQGSGNQPQHF.